A single sample is the source of the 19 T cell receptor beta chains below, sequenced in a study of blood T cell repertoires in COVID-19. Here immunoSEQ multiplex PCR was the method, and the copy in TCRdb shows in-frame clones only, minus some. The table lists about 220,000 clones, about four fifths of them singletons. The sample consisted of PBMCs or T cells enriched from blood (not recorded which). These receptors came from a woman in her sixties who had recovered from COVID-19.

The chain couples TRBV11-2 to TRBJ2-2, with D unresolved. The V gene's germline CDR1 is SGHAT and CDR2 FQNNGV. The germline V and J ends were trimmed by 4 bases and 6 bases, with 3 bases remaining between them. The CDR3 has 11 residues. CDR3 nucleotide sequence: TGTGCCAGCAGCTCTCCCGGGGAGCTGTTTTTT. Amino acid sequence: CASSSPGELFF.

The chain recombines TRBV12-2 with TRBJ2-7; the table's D call of TRBD1 was not tested on the DNA. TRBV12-2 constitutes a pseudogene. The CDR3 spans 15 residues. In nucleotides, the CDR3 is TGTGCAAGTCGCTTTCGACAGGGGGCCTCCTACGAGCAGTACTTC. This gives the protein CASRFRQGASYEQYF.

In regard to this clone: The identical CDR3 is also encoded by other nucleotide sequences in the sample. The DNA of the CDR3 is TGTGCCAGCAGCCAGAACAGGAACTATGGCTACACCTTC. It codes for CASSQNRNYGYTF. The chain recombines TRBV14 with TRBJ1-2; TRBD1 might be the D (5 bases). The CDR3 extends over 13 amino acids. With 3 bases removed from V and 2 bases from J, the gap between germline ends came to 7 bases. Germline V lookup: CDR1 SGHDN, CDR2 FVKESK.

The chain uses TRBV29-1 and TRBJ1-1, with D unresolved. The V end lost 4 bases, the J end lost 3 bases, and 27 bases lay between the germline ends. CDR1 and CDR2 from the germline V gene are SQVTM and ANQGSEA. The CDR3 has 18 amino acids. CDR3 nucleotides: TGCAGCGTTGCAGCAGAAAATAACTGGAGGCGATGGGACACTGAAGCTTTCTTT. This translates into CSVAAENNWRRWDTEAFF.

This rearrangement joins TRBV4-3 to TRBJ2-3, with 10 bases matching TRBD1. Germline-derived CDR1 and CDR2 are LGHNA and YSLEER. The CDR3 length is 13 residues. The J segment lost 5 bases and the V segment lost 5 bases, leaving 1 base of the junction unmatched. The CDR3 DNA reads TGCGCCAGCAGCGGACAGGGGGTAGATACGCAGTATTTT. Amino acids: CASSGQGVDTQYF.

The gene calls are TRBV25-1 and TRBJ1-2; D is unresolved. Trimming stripped 6 bases from V and 4 bases from J, with 12 bases between. The CDR3 runs 13 residues. Germline V lookup: CDR1 MGHDK, CDR2 SYGVNS. In DNA form, the CDR3 reads TGTGCCAGCAGGGACTCAAATATCTATGGCTACACCTTC. This codes for CASRDSNIYGYTF.

The gene calls are TRBV6-6 and TRBJ2-7; 15 nucleotides agree with TRBD2. This CDR3 has 19 residues. The V segment lost 5 bases and the J segment 0 bases; nucleotides outside the gene matches: 11. CDR1 is MNHNY, CDR2 SVGAGI, per germline (reference sequence). The CDR3 bases are TGTGCCAGCAGTAGATTTCCGGGACTAGCGGGAGGTTACTCCTACGAGCAGTACTTC. Its translation is CASSRFPGLAGGYSYEQYF.

The V and J genes are TRBV7-2 and TRBJ1-4; a possible D gene is TRBD1 (6 bases). Germline lookup yields CDR1 SGHTA and CDR2 FQGNSA. The V end was cut by 0 bases, the J end by 0 bases, with 17 bases between. CDR3 length equals 19 residues. The CDR3 nucleotides read TGTGCCAGCAGCTTAGCGGGGGCAGTTTCGTTATCAACTAATGAAAAACTGTTTTTT. Translating it yields CASSLAGAVSLSTNEKLFF.

CDR3 residues: CASSAGQSTSPLHF. DNA for the CDR3: TGTGCCAGCAGCGCCGGACAGAGCACTTCACCCCTCCACTTT. This chain connects TRBV9 to TRBJ1-6; perhaps TRBD1 as D (6 bases). The CDR3 is made up of 14 amino acids. Germline V gives CDR1 SGDLS, CDR2 YYNGEE. Trimming pared 3 bases from V and 9 bases from J, leaving 13 bases between.

The rearrangement uses TRBV5-4 and TRBJ1-2; 7 bases fit TRBD1. Germline V gene sequence: CDR1 SGHNT, CDR2 YYREEE (reference sequence). V gave up 4 bases and J gave up 0 bases; unmatched junction bases: 6. The CDR3 extends over 15 amino acids. CDR3 protein: CASSRVGTANYGYTF. In DNA, the CDR3 is TGTGCCAGCAGCCGAGTCGGGACAGCTAACTATGGCTACACCTTC.

This clone was recorded once. The chain is built from TRBV5-1 and TRBJ1-1; D uncertain. The germline V gene has CDR1 SGHRS and CDR2 YFSETQ. V dropped 4 bases and J dropped 6 bases, with 25 bases sitting between them. There are 17 residues in the CDR3. The CDR3 reads CASSPEGPGLSIAEAFF. The CDR3 region has the DNA TGCGCCAGCAGCCCTGAAGGGCCAGGACTATCAATCGCTGAAGCTTTCTTT. Full variable domain (remainder filled in from reference TRBV5-1 and TRBJ1-1): KAGVTQTPRYLIKTRGQQVTLSCSPISGHRSVSWYQQTPGQGLQFLFEYFSETQRNKGNFPGRFSGRQFSNSRSEMNVSTLELGDSALYLCASSPEGPGLSIAEAFFGQGTRLTVV.

V gene TRBV19 combines with J gene TRBJ1-1; D might be TRBD1 (5 bases). Germline V gene lookup returns CDR1 LNHDA and CDR2 SQIVND (reference sequence). The V and J ends lost 8 bases and 0 bases respectively, with 16 bases between them. The CDR3 is made up of 15 amino acids. The CDR3 sequence is CASANPGLMNTEAFF. CDR3 nucleotide sequence: TGTGCCAGTGCGAACCCAGGGTTAATGAACACTGAAGCTTTCTTT.

The chain joins TRBV10-2 to TRBJ1-1; tentative D call: TRBD1 (6 bases). Deletions cut 2 bases from V and 6 bases from J, with 10 bases between. The CDR3 contains 13 residues. Germline loops: CDR1 WSHSY, CDR2 SAAADI. The CDR3 DNA sequence: TGCGCCAGCAGTGAGCAGGGGCTCGCTGAAGCTTTCTTT. Encoded protein: CASSEQGLAEAFF.

The CDR3 DNA is TGTGCCAGCAGCATCAGGGGCCACGAGCAGTACTTC. This sequence encodes CASSIRGHEQYF. The chain is built from TRBV6-5 and TRBJ2-7; possibly TRBD1 for D (6 bases). V dropped 6 bases and J dropped 5 bases, with 11 bases sitting between them. There are 12 residues in the CDR3. CDR1 and CDR2 (germline): MNHEY, SVGAGI.

This clone appeared a few times. Within the sample, other DNA sequences also encode this same CDR3. The chain combines TRBV14 with TRBJ2-1, with D tentatively TRBD1 (5 bases). The V gene's germline CDR1 is SGHDN and CDR2 FVKESK. V was trimmed by 1 base and J by 5 bases, leaving 15 bases between them. The CDR3 is made up of 16 amino acids. This chain's CDR3 is CASSQVPGQGDNEQFF. In nucleotides, the CDR3 is TGTGCCAGCAGCCAAGTCCCCGGACAAGGGGACAATGAGCAGTTCTTC.

This clone came up once. The chain combines TRBV5-1 with TRBJ2-7, with D uncertain. From germline, CDR1 is SGHRS and CDR2 YFSETQ. V lost 4 bases, J lost 6 bases, and 11 bases lay in between. The CDR3 covers 12 residues. In DNA form, the CDR3 reads TGCGCCAGCAGCGGCAGTGACATCGAGCAGTACTTC. Protein product: CASSGSDIEQYF.

The chain joins TRBV2 to TRBJ2-4, with 14 nucleotides matching TRBD2. The germline CDR1 and CDR2 sequences are SNHLY and FYNNEI. The J segment lost 2 bases and the V segment lost 6 bases, leaving 9 bases of the junction unmatched. This CDR3 has 18 amino acids. CDR3 sequence reads: CASRAGTSGSLSKNIQYF. The CDR3 DNA reads TGTGCCAGCAGAGCCGGGACTAGCGGGAGTTTATCCAAAAACATTCAGTACTTC. The whole variable domain, filled in from reference TRBV2 and TRBJ2-4, reads EPEVTQTPSHQVTQMGQEVILRCVPISNHLYFYWYRQILGQKVEFLVSFYNNEISEKSEIFDDQFSVERPDGSNFTLKIRSTKLEDSAMYFCASRAGTSGSLSKNIQYFGAGTRLSVL.

V usage is TRBV4-3 and J usage is TRBJ1-2; unclear D gene. The germline V gene encodes CDR1 LGHNA and CDR2 YSLEER. Trimming shortened V by 0 bases and J by 4 bases, and 12 bases separated the two germline ends. This CDR3 has 15 amino acids. CDR3 sequence (DNA): TGCGCCAGCAGCCAAGATCGAGGCTTTGGCTATGGCTACACCTTC. This codes for CASSQDRGFGYGYTF.

The chain is built from TRBV5-1 and TRBJ1-2; 7 bases are shared with TRBD1. Germline-derived CDR1 and CDR2 are SGHRS and YFSETQ. This CDR3 is 14 amino acids long. After removal of 4 bases from V and 3 bases from J, the junction contained 6 bases not matched to a gene. The CDR3 bases are TGCGCCAGCAGCCCCCGGGACAGCTACTATGGCTACACCTTC. Amino acid sequence: CASSPRDSYYGYTF. Supplemented by reference TRBV5-1 and TRBJ1-2, the full variable domain reads KAGVTQTPRYLIKTRGQQVTLSCSPISGHRSVSWYQQTPGQGLQFLFEYFSETQRNKGNFPGRFSGRQFSNSRSEMNVSTLELGDSALYLCASSPRDSYYGYTFGSGTRLTVV.